The 20 T cell receptor beta chains below were found in one sample sequenced in a study of regulatory T cells in long-lasting Graves disease. Arm-PCR of CDR3 regions and iRepertoire HTBI primers were used to build TCR beta libraries. One entry per CDR3 protein results from TCRdb running MiXCR on the multiplex PCR reads. The table has roughly 450,000 distinct CDR3 sequences, roughly 20% seen once. Time point noted: persistent/refractory GD, antithyroid drugs over 5 years with positive TRAb. The TCR library used RNA extracted from PBMCs. The sample was peripheral blood mononuclear cells (PBMCs), taken when the disease was refractory, from a patient treated with antithyroid drugs. Receptors were obtained from a female donor with Graves disease.

In the case of this clonotype: One end of the junction fails to match germline, which may point to a read error. The chain couples TRBV28 to TRBJ2-3; 11 bases match TRBD2. The CDR3 contains 13 residues. Per germline, CDR1 MDHEN and CDR2 SYDVKM. Here the CDR3 reads CASLQFLAGGPNF. Here the CDR3 DNA reads TGTGCCAGCCTCCAATTCTTAGCGGGAGGGCCTAATTTT.

This clonotype was counted only a few times. V and J are TRBV5-1 and TRBJ1-5, with D perhaps matching TRBD1 (5 bases). Germline values: CDR1 SGHRS, CDR2 YFSETQ. V lost 5 bases and J 3 bases, leaving 9 bases between the germline ends. CDR3 length equals 13 residues. CDR3 nucleotides: TGCGCCAGCAGACTCGGGACCAATCAGCCCCAGCATTTT. It encodes CASRLGTNQPQHF. The variable domain in full, completed from reference TRBV5-1 and TRBJ1-5, reads KAGVTQTPRYLIKTRGQQVTLSCSPISGHRSVSWYQQTPGQGLQFLFEYFSETQRNKGNFPGRFSGRQFSNSRSEMNVSTLELGDSALYLCASRLGTNQPQHFGDGTRLSIL.

This clonotype was picked up many times. This chain joins TRBV5-6 and TRBJ2-5; D is perhaps TRBD1 or TRBD2 (5 bases each). Trimming removed 4 bases from V and 1 base from J, with 14 bases in between. There are 15 residues in the CDR3. Per the germline V gene, CDR1 is SGHDT and CDR2 is YYEEEE. DNA for the CDR3: TGTGCCAGCAGCCTCACCGGGACGATCCAAGAGACCCAGTACTTC. It specifies CASSLTGTIQETQYF.

Ten or more counts support this clonotype. The genes are TRBV15 and TRBJ1-1, with TRBD1 as a possible D gene (6 bases). The CDR3 is 14 residues long. Trimming removed 4 bases from V and 0 bases from J, with 9 bases in between. Germline assignment: CDR1 LNHNV and CDR2 YYDKDF (reference sequence). CDR3 sequence (DNA): TGTGCCACCAGCACGGACAGTATGAACACTGAAGCTTTCTTT. Its translation is CATSTDSMNTEAFF.

This clonotype was counted at least ten times. The chain employs TRBV12-3 or TRBV12-4 and TRBJ2-4; 10 nucleotides align to TRBD1. The CDR3 has 14 amino acids. V was pared by 5 bases and J by 5 bases, with 3 bases of the junction left unmatched. CDR3 region: CASSQGQGENIQYF. As DNA, the CDR3 is TGTGCCAGCAGTCAAGGACAGGGGGAAAACATTCAGTACTTC.

This rearrangement joins TRBV15 to TRBJ2-1, with D perhaps TRBD2 (5 bases). The length of the CDR3 is 15 residues. From germline, CDR1 is LNHNV and CDR2 YYDKDF (reference sequence). Trimming cost V 0 bases and J 5 bases, with 11 bases left between them. CDR3 in DNA: TGTGCCACCAGCAGAGAGGGAACTAGTCACAATGAGCAGTTCTTC. Protein product: CATSREGTSHNEQFF.

J is TRBJ2-2 and V is TRBV5-8; TRBD1 is a possible D gene (5 bases). V gave up 3 bases and J gave up 4 bases, with 13 bases separating them. The germline gives CDR1 SGHTS, CDR2 YDEGEE. The CDR3 covers 15 residues. The CDR3 nucleotides are TGTGCCAGCAGCTACCCCGCCAGGGCCACCGGGGAGCTGTTTTTT. Translated: CASSYPARATGELFF.

This clonotype was found many times. The chain couples TRBV2 to TRBJ2-7; 9 positions agree with TRBD1. Per the germline V gene, CDR1 is SNHLY and CDR2 is FYNNEI. The CDR3 totals 12 residues. V shed 6 bases and J 7 bases; nucleotides not matched to a gene: 4. The CDR3 here is CASRVDRGEQYF. The DNA of the CDR3 is TGTGCCAGCAGGGTGGACAGGGGTGAGCAGTACTTC.

This clonotype was detected ten times or more. This chain uses TRBV19 with TRBJ1-1, with D tentatively TRBD1 (6 bases). The germline V and J ends were trimmed by 6 bases and 5 bases, with 13 bases remaining between them. Germline V lookup: CDR1 LNHDA, CDR2 SQIVND (reference sequence). The CDR3 is made up of 13 amino acids. The CDR3 nucleotides are TGTGCCAGTAGCGCCCTGAGGGGGACTGAAGCTTTCTTT. Residues: CASSALRGTEAFF.

This clonotype was seen many times. The genes are TRBV12-3 or TRBV12-4 and TRBJ1-4; 10 bases are a match to TRBD1. This CDR3 is 18 amino acids long. Trimming at V came to 5 bases and at J to 4 bases, leaving 13 bases not matched to a gene. The CDR3 DNA sequence: TGTGCCAGCAGTGACAGGGGGCGCGGTGCTGGAGGTAATGAAAAACTGTTTTTT. Amino acids: CASSDRGRGAGGNEKLFF.

The chain is built from TRBV19 and TRBJ2-5; 9 nucleotides match TRBD2. The CDR3 contains 15 residues. Germline V gene data show CDR1 as LNHDA and CDR2 as SQIVND (reference sequence). Trimming took 6 bases from V and 10 from J; bases not matched to a gene: 15. This CDR3 is CASRPSGANRGDQYF. For the CDR3, the DNA is TGTGCCAGTAGGCCTAGCGGGGCTAACCGGGGAGACCAGTACTTC. The full variable domain, completed using reference TRBV19 and TRBJ2-5, is DGGITQSPKYLFRKEGQNVTLSCEQNLNHDAMYWYRQDPGQGLRLIYYSQIVNDFQKGDIAEGYSVSREKKESFPLTVTSAQKNPTAFYLCASRPSGANRGDQYFGPGTRLLVL.

With respect to this clonotype: This may be a read error: a much more frequent sequence differs by one nucleotide. The V and J genes are TRBV28 and TRBJ1-5; D remains unclear. Trimming left V 2 bases short and J 3 bases short, with 5 bases between. The CDR3 length is 13 residues. Germline CDR1 is MDHEN and CDR2 is SYDVKM. The CDR3: CASSLRNNQPQHF. Here the CDR3 DNA reads TGTGCCAGCAGTTTAAGAAACAATCAGCCCCAGCATTTT.

This clonotype was observed a handful of times. This chain links TRBV27 with TRBJ2-7; D is tentatively TRBD1 or TRBD2 (6 bases each). The CDR3 is 14 amino acids. Germline V gene data show CDR1 as MNHEY and CDR2 as SMNVEV (reference sequence). With 8 bases removed from V and 5 bases from J, the gap between germline ends came to 19 bases. The CDR3 here is CASRSGRGSDEQYF. The DNA for the CDR3 is TGTGCCAGCCGTAGCGGCAGGGGATCGGACGAGCAGTACTTC.

This clonotype was seen only a few times. The chain uses TRBV6-1 and TRBJ1-2; D perhaps matches TRBD1 (6 bases). The ends were cut back, 6 bases at V and 4 bases at J, with 12 bases in the middle. This CDR3 comprises 13 residues. Per the germline V gene, CDR1 is MNHNS and CDR2 is SASEGT. The CDR3 bases are TGTGCCAGCAGCGACACAGGGAGCTATGGCTACACCTTC. It translates to CASSDTGSYGYTF.

This clonotype has ten or more counts. The chain recombines TRBV6-9 with TRBJ1-1; D gene ambiguous. V lost 3 bases and J 4 bases, leaving 15 bases between the germline ends. The CDR3 loop spans 15 amino acids. Germline V gives CDR1 MNHGY, CDR2 SVAAGI. The CDR3 protein is CASSYLPLFLTEAFF. The CDR3 DNA follows: TGTGCCAGCAGTTACCTCCCGCTCTTTCTCACTGAAGCTTTCTTT.

At least ten counts were recorded for this clonotype. The DNA for the CDR3 is TGTGCCAGCCCCGCGGGATATAACTATGGCTACACCTTC. Its protein product is CASPAGYNYGYTF. The rearrangement joins TRBV6-1 to TRBJ1-2; D is unresolved. The germline V gene encodes CDR1 MNHNS and CDR2 SASEGT. V dropped 8 bases and J dropped 1 base, with 11 bases sitting between them. The CDR3 extends over 13 amino acids.

V usage is TRBV19 and J usage is TRBJ2-7; D possibly corresponds to TRBD1 (6 bases). The length of the CDR3 is 14 residues. Germline values: CDR1 LNHDA, CDR2 SQIVND (reference sequence). Trimming pared 4 bases from V and 3 bases from J, leaving 13 bases between. The CDR3 is CASSTAGDGYEQYF. The CDR3 DNA sequence: TGTGCCAGTAGTACGGCAGGGGATGGCTACGAGCAGTACTTC.

The chain joins TRBV4-3 to TRBJ2-2, with D possibly matching TRBD2 (7 bases). Germline CDR1 is LGHNA and CDR2 is YSLEER. The CDR3 is 15 amino acids. The V gene lost 6 bases and the J gene lost 4 bases, with 15 bases spanning the gap. The CDR3 bases are TGCGCCAGCAGGGGGGGAGGGGGTAGCACCGGGGAGCTGTTTTTT. Protein product: CASRGGGGSTGELFF.

This clonotype occurred many times. The V gene is TRBV12-5, the J gene TRBJ1-1; possibly TRBD1 for D (6 bases). From germline, CDR1 is LGHNT and CDR2 FRNRAP. This CDR3 is built from 18 residues. V lost 2 bases, J lost 4 bases, and 23 bases lay in between. The CDR3 DNA reads TGTGCTAGTGGTTTGTTTCTGTCCGGGCAGGGGTCGGTCACTGAAGCTTTCTTT. This translates into CASGLFLSGQGSVTEAFF.

V is TRBV20-1 and J is TRBJ2-1; 14 nucleotides align to TRBD2. Germline trimming cut 0 bases from V and 9 bases from J; bases unmatched to any gene: 4. The CDR3 has 15 residues. Germline loops: CDR1 DFQATT, CDR2 SNEGSKA (reference sequence). The CDR3 DNA sequence: TGCAGTGCTAGAGACGGGACTAGCGGGAGTAGTGAGCAGTTCTTC. This codes for CSARDGTSGSSEQFF.